Detailed here is one T cell receptor beta chain. CDR1 is SGHTA and CDR2 is FQGNSA in the germline V gene. The CDR3 spans 15 residues. The V end lost 3 bases, the J end lost 0 bases, and 9 bases lay between the germline ends. This entry is derived from a study of cytomegalovirus exposure and HLA in healthy donors. TCRdb keeps only in-frame clones here, not all; method: immunoSEQ multiplex PCR. The data show 50,000 to 65,000 clones, approximately 89% seen once. The chain has TRBV7-2 and TRBJ1-5, with D maybe TRBD1 (5 bases). The sample comprised PBMCs. This clonotype was sampled from a woman aged 18-35 years in good health and CMV-seropositive. The CDR3 nucleotides are TGTGCCAGCAGCTTCGACAGACATAGCAATCAGCCCCAGCATTTT. Translated, it gives CASSFDRHSNQPQHF.